This T cell receptor beta chain appears in the sequencing data of a study of blood T cell repertoires in COVID-19. At the level of the study: Sites in the United States, Italy and Spain provided acute and convalescent COVID-19 samples.

Per the original data handling: The authors estimated nucleated cell counts from reference gene primer amplification. The method was immunoSEQ multiplex PCR; TCRdb's version includes in-frame clones alone and lacks a portion of them. The DNA was the basis for D and trimming; V, J and clone size are from that table. The sample has around 210,000 clones; almost 90% are singletons. This clone was seen a handful of times. CDR1 and CDR2 (germline): SGDLS, YYNGEE. This CDR3 is 13 amino acids long. Trimming shortened V by 3 bases and J by 7 bases, and 10 bases separated the two germline ends. J is TRBJ1-4 and V is TRBV9; the D gene is possibly TRBD1 (6 bases). This clonotype was sampled from a man aged 18 to 35 with active or convalescent COVID-19. Sequencing was done on a sample of peripheral blood. The CDR3 reads CASSDQTGEKLFF. DNA of the CDR3: TGTGCCAGCAGCGACCAGACAGGTGAAAAACTGTTTTTT.